The entry below describes one TCR beta chain. The antigen is unknown. The sample originates from a study of T cell responses to AZD1222 COVID-19 vaccine. Notes on the study in general: Spike-specific TCR breadth and depth went up after people got two AZD1222 doses.

Sequencing was performed with immunoSEQ multiplex PCR; in TCRdb, only in-frame clones are kept and a portion is missing. Of a few hundred thousand clones in the sample, approximately 93% are singletons; the top ten hold less than 0.6%. Looked up from germline, CDR1 is SGHKS and CDR2 is YYEKEE (reference sequence). This CDR3 is 16 amino acids long. V was pared by 0 bases and J by 0 bases, with 5 bases of the junction left unmatched. The sample in question was peripheral blood, obtained on day 0 of AZD1222 vaccination. The chain combines TRBV5-5 with TRBJ2-7; 8 nucleotides match TRBD1. The clonotype was recovered from an adult in good health. Written as DNA, the CDR3 is TGTGCCAGCAGCTTGGCTGGACAGGGATACTCCTACGAGCAGTACTTC. Translated: CASSLAGQGYSYEQYF.